One and the same sample provided the 21 T cell receptor beta chains below, sequenced in a study of blood T cell repertoires in COVID-19 (dated by TCRdb to about 2020). Library generation was performed with the immunoSEQ multiplex PCR assay. Held by TCRdb, this immuneACCESS table contains in-frame sequences only and omits some clones. Under half of the omission traces to an unresolved V gene where checked; the cause of the rest is unknown. For this sample the table gives about 70,000 clones, of which roughly 87% were detected only once. In total, the top ten clones hold about 8.1% of the sample. The specimen was peripheral blood. These receptors were taken from a man in his forties or fifties with active COVID-19.

The chain links TRBV24-1 to TRBJ2-3, with 8 bases lining up with TRBD1. The V gene end was trimmed by 3 bases and the J gene end by 6 bases; junction bases not matched to a gene: 7. In germline, CDR1 is KGHDR, CDR2 SFDVKD. This CDR3 region has 15 residues. CDR3 protein: CATSDVQGAGDTQYF. The CDR3 DNA sequence: TGTGCCACCAGTGATGTGCAGGGGGCGGGGGATACGCAGTATTTT.

As DNA, the CDR3 is TGTGCCAGCAGCTTACAGTCAGGCGCAGATACGCAGTATTTT. Translating gives CASSLQSGADTQYF. The chain carries TRBV7-2 and TRBJ2-3, with D unclear. Per the germline V gene, CDR1 is SGHTA and CDR2 is FQGNSA. The CDR3 sequence is 14 residues long. Trimming removed 2 bases at V and 4 bases at J, with 10 bases between.

The chain recombines TRBV19 with TRBJ1-4; D not certain. The ends were cut back, 4 bases at V and 1 base at J, with 10 bases in the middle. The CDR3 runs 15 residues. CDR1 LNHDA and CDR2 SQIVND come from the germline V gene (reference sequence). CDR3 sequence: CASSSFRGTNEKLFF. CDR3 nucleotides: TGTGCCAGTAGTAGTTTCCGGGGAACTAATGAAAAACTGTTTTTT.

The chain has TRBV7-9 and TRBJ2-3; 7 bases match TRBD1. The CDR3 extends over 17 amino acids. CDR1 SEHNR and CDR2 FQNEAQ come from the germline V gene (reference sequence). V shed 5 bases and J 0 bases; nucleotides not matched to a gene: 11. This CDR3 reads CASSGDGRDSSTDTQYF. CDR3 in DNA: TGTGCCAGCAGCGGGGACGGCCGGGACAGCAGCACAGATACGCAGTATTTT.

The genes are TRBV5-1 and TRBJ2-1; 9 nucleotides agree with TRBD1. Trimming at V came to 3 bases and at J to 8 bases, leaving 9 bases not matched to a gene. CDR3 length equals 15 residues. Germline V lookup: CDR1 SGHRS, CDR2 YFSETQ. As DNA, the CDR3 is TGCGCCAGCAGCTCAACAGGGGGCGCGACCGATGAGCAGTTCTTC. Translated: CASSSTGGATDEQFF.

V and J are TRBV3-1 (or the pseudogene TRBV3-2) and TRBJ2-3; D not resolved. This CDR3 spans 15 amino acids. The germline V and J ends were trimmed by 1 base and 3 bases, with 11 bases remaining between them. Germline-derived CDR1 and CDR2 are LGHDT and YNNKEL (reference sequence). The CDR3 DNA reads as TGTGCCAGCAGCCAAGGTGGAGCTCTGACAGATACGCAGTATTTT. Translated, it gives CASSQGGALTDTQYF.

DNA for the CDR3: TGTGCCAGCAGCCCGGACAGGCGGGGCTATGGCTACACCTTC. Amino acids: CASSPDRRGYGYTF. This chain links TRBV5-4 with TRBJ1-2; 7 nucleotides line up with TRBD1. The CDR3 has 14 residues. In germline, CDR1 is SGHNT, CDR2 YYREEE (reference sequence). The V gene end was trimmed by 4 bases and the J gene end by 4 bases; junction bases not matched to a gene: 7.

The chain is built from TRBV5-1 and TRBJ2-3; 9 bases line up with TRBD2. Trimming cost V 1 base and J 4 bases; bases outside gene matches: 7. CDR3 size: 16 residues. Germline V lookup: CDR1 SGHRS, CDR2 YFSETQ. The CDR3, as DNA: TGCGCCAGCAGCTTGCTAGGGCTAGCGGGGCCAGATACGCAGTATTTT. Amino acids: CASSLLGLAGPDTQYF.

In DNA, the CDR3 is TGTGCCAGCAGCACACCGGACAGGGTCAACACCGGGGAGCTGTTTTTT. This translates into CASSTPDRVNTGELFF. The J gene is TRBJ2-2, the V gene TRBV11-2; 8 bases agree with TRBD1. The CDR3 consists of 16 residues. Trimming cost V 5 bases and J 2 bases; bases outside gene matches: 7. The germline gives CDR1 SGHAT, CDR2 FQNNGV.

The table lists this clone with a count of one. V is TRBV27 and J is TRBJ1-1; the D is unclear. The germline gives CDR1 MNHEY, CDR2 SMNVEV (reference sequence). CDR3 length: 15 amino acids. V lost 2 bases and J lost 0, with 10 bases in between. DNA of the CDR3: TGTGCCAGCAGTTTAACTTCCGGGATGAACACTGAAGCTTTCTTT. It codes for CASSLTSGMNTEAFF.

The chain links TRBV7-9 to TRBJ1-2; 7 nucleotides align to TRBD1. The CDR3 is made up of 15 amino acids. Germline V gene lookup returns CDR1 SEHNR and CDR2 FQNEAQ (reference sequence). Unmatched junction bases numbered 5, after V lost 1 base and J lost 3 bases. DNA for the CDR3: TGTGCCAGCAGCTTAGGTAGGGGGCCGGACTATGGCTACACCTTC. It encodes CASSLGRGPDYGYTF.

V gene TRBV9 combines with J gene TRBJ2-5; TRBD2 is a possible D gene (7 bases). The germline gives CDR1 SGDLS, CDR2 YYNGEE. Between the trimmed V and J ends, which lost 4 bases and 1 base, there was a span of 17 bases. This CDR3 region has 16 residues. CDR3: CASSTGGGLGQETQYF. The DNA for the CDR3 is TGTGCCAGCAGCACCGGCGGGGGCTTGGGCCAAGAGACCCAGTACTTC. The full variable domain, completed using reference TRBV9 and TRBJ2-5, is DSGVTQTPKHLITATGQRVTLRCSPRSGDLSVYWYQQSLDQGLQFLIQYYNGEERAKGNILERFSAQQFPDLHSELNLSSLELGDSALYFCASSTGGGLGQETQYFGPGTRLLVL.

This clone was counted once. The chain has TRBV2 and TRBJ2-2; 7 nucleotides line up with TRBD2. Germline trimming cut 5 bases from V and 4 bases from J; bases unmatched to any gene: 13. Germline V gene lookup returns CDR1 SNHLY and CDR2 FYNNEI. The CDR3 contains 17 residues. CDR3 DNA: TGTGCCAGCAGTCAGGCCGGCGGGAGATGGGGCACCGGGGAGCTGTTTTTT. Amino acids: CASSQAGGRWGTGELFF.

The rearrangement joins TRBV5-1 to TRBJ1-2, with a weak D call TRBD1 (6 bases). V lost 0 bases and J lost 8, with 17 bases in between. This CDR3 spans 15 amino acids. The germline CDR1 and CDR2 sequences are SGHRS and YFSETQ. As DNA, the CDR3 is TGCGCCAGCAGCTTGGCCCAGGCAGGGGAAGGGGGCTACACCTTC. The encoded protein is CASSLAQAGEGGYTF.

The chain has TRBV5-8 and TRBJ1-5; D remains ambiguous. The CDR3 has 13 residues. Trimming shortened V by 0 bases and J by 7 bases, and 8 bases separated the two germline ends. From germline, CDR1 is SGHTS and CDR2 YDEGEE. DNA of the CDR3: TGTGCCAGCAGCTTGGAAGAAAGCCAGCCCCAGCATTTT. This sequence encodes CASSLEESQPQHF.

The gene calls are TRBV20-1 and TRBJ1-4; 7 bases agree with TRBD1. The V gene's germline CDR1 is DFQATT and CDR2 SNEGSKA (reference sequence). V dropped 3 bases and J dropped 6; count of bases not matched to a gene: 7. There are 14 residues in the CDR3. The CDR3 spells CSASVPTGYEKLFF. CDR3 nucleotides: TGCAGTGCTAGTGTCCCGACAGGGTATGAAAAACTGTTTTTT.

The V call is TRBV6-4, the J call TRBJ2-1; 7 bases map to TRBD2. Germline CDR1 and CDR2: MRHNA and SNTAGT. Unmatched junction bases numbered 8, after V lost 4 bases and J lost 8 bases. The CDR3 consists of 14 residues. The CDR3 nucleotides are TGTGCCAGCAGTGCCGGACTAGGAGGAGATGAGCAGTTCTTC. Translating it yields CASSAGLGGDEQFF.

The chain has TRBV6-1 and TRBJ1-2; D uncertain. The germline gives CDR1 MNHNS, CDR2 SASEGT. Trimming removed 3 bases from V and 3 bases from J, with 8 bases in between. This CDR3 is 13 amino acids long. The CDR3 region is CASSDAQHYGYTF. DNA of the CDR3: TGTGCCAGCAGTGACGCACAACACTATGGCTACACCTTC.

About this clone itself: Because the CDR3's place on the DNA is in doubt, the DNA is left out and the CDR3 is given as listed by TCRdb. The V and J genes are TRBV29-1 and TRBJ1-4; no DNA check was done on the table's D call, TRBD1. 10 amino acids form the CDR3, both terminal residues included. Germline V gene lookup returns CDR1 SQVTM and CDR2 ANQGSEA. The CDR3 region is CSVGEGTGHF.

The V call is TRBV7-9, the J call TRBJ1-6; possible D gene TRBD1, 6 bases. The CDR3 runs 15 residues. CDR1 is SEHNR, CDR2 FQNEAQ, per germline (reference sequence). V was trimmed by 6 bases and J by 8 bases, leaving 17 bases between them. CDR3 protein: CASRAQGTLDSPLHF. As DNA, the CDR3 is TGTGCCAGCAGGGCTCAGGGGACGCTGGATTCACCCCTCCACTTT.

This chain uses TRBV19 with TRBJ1-1, with D possibly matching TRBD1 (6 bases). The CDR3 totals 16 residues. The ends were cut back, 0 bases at V and 1 base at J, with 12 bases in the middle. Germline-derived CDR1 and CDR2 are LNHDA and SQIVND (reference sequence). The CDR3 DNA sequence: TGTGCCAGTAGTATAGACAGGGGACGAAAGAACACTGAAGCTTTCTTT. Amino acid sequence: CASSIDRGRKNTEAFF. The complete variable domain, with remaining parts taken from reference TRBV19 and TRBJ1-1, reads DGGITQSPKYLFRKEGQNVTLSCEQNLNHDAMYWYRQDPGQGLRLIYYSQIVNDFQKGDIAEGYSVSREKKESFPLTVTSAQKNPTAFYLCASSIDRGRKNTEAFFGQGTRLTVV.